These 19 T cell receptor beta chains came from one sample sequenced in a study of a mutant IDH1 vaccine in newly diagnosed glioma. Which antigens these TCRs recognize remains unknown. Produced via immunoSEQ multiplex PCR; TCRdb's table is partial and in-frame only. Of about 52,000 clones in the sample, about 91% are singletons; the top ten hold 2% to 2.5%. Time point given: week 11, during vaccination. Topical imiquimod accompanied each vaccine dose, which consisted of 300 ug of mutant IDH1 20-mer peptide. Here the sequenced sample was PBMCs, taken from a glioma patient whose treatment included an IDH1 peptide vaccine. These receptors all stem from a man aged 45-65 years with glioma.

To note about this clone: The junction does not match germline at one end; this may be a read error. The same CDR3 arises from other DNA sequences in this sample as well. J is TRBJ1-2 and V is TRBV29-1, with 7 bases lining up with TRBD1. This CDR3 has 12 amino acids. Germline assignment: CDR1 SQVTM and CDR2 ANQGSEA. Here the CDR3 DNA reads TGCAGCGCAAACCAGGGGGTCAATGGTTACACCTTC. Residues: CSANQGVNGYTF.

The chain joins TRBV19 to TRBJ2-7; 7 nucleotides agree with TRBD2. Trimming at V came to 3 bases and at J to 7 bases, leaving 9 bases not matched to a gene. The CDR3 loop spans 14 amino acids. Germline V lookup: CDR1 LNHDA, CDR2 SQIVND (reference sequence). CDR3 sequence (DNA): TGTGCCAGTAGTATGGGGGGGATCGGGCGAGAGCAGTACTTC. Its protein is CASSMGGIGREQYF.

The chain combines TRBV29-1 with TRBJ2-5; 10 bases line up with TRBD2. The CDR3 totals 14 residues. The V gene end was trimmed by 5 bases and the J gene end by 5 bases; junction bases not matched to a gene: 8. Germline lookup yields CDR1 SQVTM and CDR2 ANQGSEA. This CDR3 is CSVSLAGMWETQYF. CDR3 sequence (DNA): TGCAGCGTTTCACTAGCGGGAATGTGGGAGACCCAGTACTTC.

The rearrangement links TRBV2 to TRBJ1-2; D is undetermined. The V end was cut by 5 bases, the J end by 8 bases, with 15 bases between. Germline values: CDR1 SNHLY, CDR2 FYNNEI. The CDR3 totals 13 residues. The CDR3 DNA reads TGTGCCAGCAGTCGAACCTCCGAGGAGGGCTACACCTTC. Its translation: CASSRTSEEGYTF.

The rearrangement joins TRBV7-2 to TRBJ1-4; no clear D. V shed 0 bases and J shed 10 bases, with 6 bases lying between them. CDR1 and CDR2 from the germline V gene are SGHTA and FQGNSA. The CDR3 consists of 12 residues. CDR3 protein: CASSLALGKLFF. DNA for the CDR3: TGTGCCAGCAGCTTAGCTCTGGGAAAACTGTTTTTT.

The chain links TRBV7-8 to TRBJ2-1; the match to TRBD2 covers 7 bases. CDR1 SGHVS and CDR2 FQNEAQ come from the germline V gene. The V gene end was trimmed by 5 bases and the J gene end by 6 bases; junction bases not matched to a gene: 25. The CDR3 sequence is 20 residues long. The CDR3 DNA sequence: TGTGCCAGCAGCCACCATATACGCGGGGGTCTGCTCCTCGTGGCCAATGAGCAGTTCTTC. Translating it yields CASSHHIRGGLLLVANEQFF. Drawing the rest from reference TRBV7-8 and TRBJ2-1, the complete variable domain is GAGVSQSPRYKVAKRGQDVALRCDPISGHVSLFWYQQALGQGPEFLTYFQNEAQLDKSGLPSDRFFAERPEGSVSTLKIQRTQQEDSAVYLCASSHHIRGGLLLVANEQFFGPGTRLTVL.

The rearrangement joins TRBV4-2 to TRBJ1-2; the match to TRBD1 covers 7 bases. The CDR3 is 12 amino acids. Per germline, CDR1 LGHNA and CDR2 YNFKEQ. The trim removed 1 base at V and 11 bases at J, leaving 4 bases unmatched. The chain's CDR3 is CASSQGQQGYTF. CDR3 in DNA: TGTGCCAGCAGCCAAGGTCAACAGGGGTACACCTTC.

This chain uses TRBV9 with TRBJ1-4, with D tentatively TRBD1 (5 bases). The CDR3 contains 15 residues. Germline CDR1 and CDR2: SGDLS and YYNGEE. With 0 bases removed from V and 4 bases from J, the gap between germline ends came to 10 bases. Here the CDR3 DNA reads TGTGCCAGCAGCGTAGGGGGACTGCGTAATGAAAAACTGTTTTTT. It encodes CASSVGGLRNEKLFF. The whole variable domain, filled in from reference TRBV9 and TRBJ1-4, reads DSGVTQTPKHLITATGQRVTLRCSPRSGDLSVYWYQQSLDQGLQFLIQYYNGEERAKGNILERFSAQQFPDLHSELNLSSLELGDSALYFCASSVGGLRNEKLFFGSGTQLSVL.

This chain connects TRBV2 to TRBJ2-5; D unresolved. The DNA end is a closer match to TRBJ2-7, so the J assignment may be wrong. There are 16 residues in the CDR3. The germline gives CDR1 SNHLY, CDR2 FYNNEI. The CDR3 nucleotides are TGTGCCAGCAGTGGGTATATCTCCGGGCAGTTGGGCGAGCAGTACTTC. Residues: CASSGYISGQLGEQYF.

The chain employs TRBV5-1 and TRBJ2-7; 9 bases fit TRBD1. The CDR3 extends over 15 amino acids. V trimming: 0 bases; J trimming: 4 bases; junction bases outside the gene matches: 5. Per the germline V gene, CDR1 is SGHRS and CDR2 is YFSETQ. Written as DNA, the CDR3 is TGCGCCAGCAGCTTGGGGGGGGACAGGGCGTACGAGCAGTACTTC. Encoded protein: CASSLGGDRAYEQYF.

The CDR3 sequence: CASSLSSGRTGELFF. CDR3 bases: TGTGCCAGCAGTTTATCCTCAGGGAGGACCGGGGAGCTGTTTTTT. J is TRBJ2-2 and V is TRBV27, with D perhaps TRBD2 (6 bases). The V end was cut by 0 bases, the J end by 5 bases, with 10 bases between. Germline CDR1 MNHEY, CDR2 SMNVEV (reference sequence). The CDR3 runs 15 residues.

The V call is TRBV5-6, the J call TRBJ2-3; D is ambiguous. The CDR3 covers 13 residues. Trimming removed 2 bases from V and 4 bases from J, with 8 bases in between. Germline V gives CDR1 SGHDT, CDR2 YYEEEE. This CDR3 is CASSFSGADTQYF. Here the CDR3 DNA reads TGTGCCAGCAGCTTTTCGGGCGCAGATACGCAGTATTTT.

The CDR3 bases are TGTGCCAGCAGCGTAGAGTCGGGGCACTACAATGAGCAGTTCTTC. This sequence encodes CASSVESGHYNEQFF. The V call is TRBV9, the J call TRBJ2-1, with D perhaps given as TRBD1 or TRBD2 (5 bases each). The ends were cut back, 0 bases at V and 3 bases at J, with 10 bases in the middle. Germline V lookup: CDR1 SGDLS, CDR2 YYNGEE. The CDR3 runs 15 residues.

The rearrangement uses TRBV6-1 and TRBJ1-5; 7 bases map to TRBD1. V trimming: 6 bases; J trimming: 0 bases; junction bases outside the gene matches: 5. This CDR3 has 15 amino acids. Germline assignment: CDR1 MNHNS and CDR2 SASEGT. CDR3 DNA: TGTGCCAGCAGCCACGACAGGGATAGCAATCAGCCCCAGCATTTT. Its protein product is CASSHDRDSNQPQHF.

The J gene is TRBJ1-2, the V gene TRBV19; no firm D call. Between the trimmed V and J ends, which lost 7 bases and 5 bases, there was a span of 20 bases. In germline, CDR1 is LNHDA, CDR2 SQIVND (reference sequence). The CDR3 is 15 amino acids. The CDR3 loop reads CASTPGQVIWYGYTF. CDR3 in DNA: TGTGCCAGTACCCCCGGTCAAGTCATATGGTATGGCTACACCTTC.

This sequence joins TRBV6-1 and TRBJ2-3; 8 nucleotides match TRBD2. Trimming at V came to 8 bases and at J to 2 bases, leaving 6 bases not matched to a gene. CDR1 is MNHNS, CDR2 SASEGT, per germline. The CDR3 length is 14 residues. The CDR3: CASRSGTFTDTQYF. CDR3 coding DNA: TGTGCCAGCCGTAGCGGGACCTTCACAGATACGCAGTATTTT.

The chain's CDR3 is CASSQDPSWQGNTEAFF. The DNA of the CDR3 is TGCGCCAGCAGCCAAGATCCAAGCTGGCAGGGAAACACTGAAGCTTTCTTT. The chain is built from TRBV4-1 and TRBJ1-1; TRBD1 is a possible D gene (5 bases). The CDR3 has 17 residues. V was trimmed by 0 bases and J by 2 bases, leaving 16 bases between them. Germline CDR1 and CDR2: MGHRA and YSYEKL.

The V and J genes are TRBV7-3 and TRBJ2-3; no definite D call. The CDR3 extends over 13 amino acids. V lost 4 bases and J lost 6, with 11 bases in between. CDR1 and CDR2 (germline): SGHTA, FQGTGA. The CDR3 DNA reads as TGTGCCAGCAGCTCTGGAGTCTCGGATACGCAGTATTTT. It yields the protein CASSSGVSDTQYF. The full variable domain, with the rest looked up from reference TRBV7-3 and TRBJ2-3, is GAGVSQTPSNKVTEKGKYVELRCDPISGHTALYWYRQSLGQGPEFLIYFQGTGAADDSGLPNDRFFAVRPEGSVSTLKIQRTERGDSAVYLCASSSGVSDTQYFGPGTRLTVL.

CDR3 nucleotides: TGTGCCAGCAGCTTCGGGGGACAGCGAGTCTACGAGCAGTACTTC. Its translation is CASSFGGQRVYEQYF. The rearrangement uses TRBV7-8 and TRBJ2-7; perhaps TRBD1 as D (7 bases). CDR1 is SGHVS, CDR2 FQNEAQ, per germline. V lost 3 bases, J lost 3 bases, and 15 bases lay in between. This CDR3 has 15 amino acids.